This section outlines one TCR beta chain sequence together with its context. This clone was seen once. Which antigen it targets is not known. No base-level quality is on record; no much larger clone is a single base apart. This sample was taken from a study of blood T cell repertoires in COVID-19 (dated by TCRdb to 2018 to 2021). With respect to the entire study: Collaborator samples came from the United States, Italy and Spain and covered acute and convalescent phases of COVID-19. A freely available public database, intended as a resource for researchers studying the immune response to SARS-CoV-2, is where the repertoires were released. Where available, HLA class I and class II types were taken from metadata supplied by the sample provider and were not determined by assay-based typing. The prospective study material was composed of cDNA or gDNA derived from T cells, B-cell-depleted T cells, or PBMCs. The sample metadata nearly always contained a de-identified subject ID, COVID-19 status, age in years and sex. Deeply sampled blood TCRbeta repertoires from subjects exposed to, actively infected with, or recovered from COVID-19 were included in the dataset. The samples were drawn from the first 160 participants of the ongoing ImmuneRACE study and from 1,254 subjects provided by 6 global collaborators.

Samples from volunteer blood donors who had recovered from COVID-19 were contributed by a second Seattle source. Collaborating institutions collected whole blood in K2EDTA tubes following their own protocols. For TCRbeta analysis, collaborator samples were shipped as frozen whole blood, as isolated PBMCs, or as DNA extracted from either sample type. V was cut back by 6 bases and J by 2 bases, leaving a gap of 17 bases between them. The germline V gene yields SGHNT for CDR1 and YENEEA for CDR2. The CDR3, cysteine through phenylalanine, is 16 amino acids long. The entry retains the CDR3 DNA only, 48 bases that are in frame from base 1. General findings and caveats noted by the study authors: The quantity of clinical and demographic metadata differed by source and by participant and was supplied without curation.

TCRbeta CDR3 regions were amplified from genomic DNA by means of the immunoSEQ Assay, a bias-controlled multiplex PCR. On the authors' methods: Nucleated cell counts per sample were estimated from amplification of reference gene primers within the assay. To quantify the absolute abundance of each unique TCRbeta CDR3 rearrangement, sequence reads were collapsed and filtered. For each sample, productive Simpson clonality was calculated as the square root of Simpson's diversity index over productive rearrangements. As stored in TCRdb, this immuneACCESS dataset retains in-frame rearrangements with V and J assigned. A fraction of the clones does not appear; measured against another copy, unresolved V genes explain less than half of the discrepancy, and the remainder lacks a known reason. That table is the source of V, J and clone size, and D and trimming were worked out from the DNA. In all, the sample holds almost 250,000 clones, and roughly 86% of those were seen once. The top ten clones comprise around 1.7% of the sample.

This receptor chain uses TRBV11-3 and TRBJ2-1; the D gene is possibly TRBD1, with 5 bases matching. This receptor was obtained from a woman in her sixties who had recovered from COVID-19. The sequenced sample consisted of peripheral blood. The encoded CDR3 is CASSLSGPATYNEQFF. The nucleotide sequence is TGTGCCAGCAGTCTTTCAGGGCCAGCTACCTACAATGAGCAGTTCTTC.